Below are 24 T cell receptor beta chains sequenced from a single sample in a study of cytomegalovirus exposure and HLA in healthy donors. 13 Jbeta primers and 60 Vbeta primers were used for the PCR. Profiled with immunoSEQ multiplex PCR; TCRdb holds only in-frame clones, not every one. The sample holds about 230,000 clones, about 89% seen once. The sequencing sample was made of PBMCs. These receptors were obtained from a young woman in good health and CMV-seronegative.

V gene TRBV4-3 combines with J gene TRBJ1-1; D not certain. The length of the CDR3 is 15 residues. Germline V lookup: CDR1 LGHNA, CDR2 YSLEER. Trimming shortened V by 0 bases and J by 4 bases, and 12 bases separated the two germline ends. This CDR3 reads CASSQDAWASTEAFF. The CDR3 region has the DNA TGCGCCAGCAGCCAAGATGCCTGGGCCTCCACTGAAGCTTTCTTT.

The chain recombines TRBV27 with TRBJ2-7; D is perhaps TRBD1 (6 bases). The length of the CDR3 is 15 residues. V lost 2 bases and J 2 bases, leaving 13 bases between the germline ends. Germline V gives CDR1 MNHEY, CDR2 SMNVEV (reference sequence). The CDR3 here is CASSLMGALPYEQYF. CDR3 sequence (DNA): TGTGCCAGCAGTTTAATGGGGGCTCTTCCCTACGAGCAGTACTTC.

V gene TRBV7-2 combines with J gene TRBJ2-7; TRBD1 agrees at 7 bases. V lost 5 bases, J lost 3 bases, and 7 bases stayed unmatched. In germline, CDR1 is SGHTA, CDR2 FQGNSA. CDR3 length: 14 amino acids. CDR3 in DNA: TGTGCCAGCAGCCCGTCAGGGGGACACTACGAGCAGTACTTC. It codes for CASSPSGGHYEQYF.

The V gene is TRBV7-9, the J gene TRBJ1-2; D gene unclear. Germline CDR1 and CDR2: SEHNR and FQNEAQ (reference sequence). This CDR3 region has 14 residues. The V and J ends lost 0 bases and 4 bases respectively, with 9 bases between them. Written as DNA, the CDR3 is TGTGCCAGCAGCTTAGCAGGAGTTAGCTATGGCTACACCTTC. This gives the protein CASSLAGVSYGYTF.

V gene TRBV7-2 combines with J gene TRBJ2-3; 14 bases align to TRBD2. Germline assignment: CDR1 SGHTA and CDR2 FQGNSA. This CDR3 region has 17 residues. Trimming at V came to 5 bases and at J to 2 bases, leaving 6 bases not matched to a gene. The CDR3 spells CASSTGTSGGHTDTQYF. The CDR3, as DNA: TGTGCCAGCAGCACCGGGACTAGCGGGGGCCACACAGATACGCAGTATTTT.

This chain joins TRBV18 and TRBJ1-2; D gene unclear. V lost 3 bases, J lost 6 bases, and 14 bases lay in between. The length of the CDR3 is 14 residues. Per the germline V gene, CDR1 is KGHSH and CDR2 is LQKENI. As DNA, the CDR3 is TGTGCCAGCTCACCGCCGCAGTTACCTCATGGCTACACCTTC. It codes for CASSPPQLPHGYTF. Together with reference TRBV18 and TRBJ1-2, the CDR3 gives the full variable domain: NAGVMQNPRHLVRRRGQEARLRCSPMKGHSHVYWYRQLPEEGLKFMVYLQKENIIDESGMPKERFSAEFPKEGPSILRIQQVVRGDSAAYFCASSPPQLPHGYTFGSGTRLTVV.

V usage is TRBV21-1 and J usage is TRBJ2-7; the table names TRBD1, a call not compared with the DNA. TRBV21-1 is labeled a pseudogene. The CDR3 has 14 amino acids. Written as DNA, the CDR3 is TGTGCCAGGGGGGACAGGGGTTTTTCGTACGAGCAGTACTTC. Encoded protein: CARGDRGFSYEQYF.

In its sample, this clone was seen a few times. V and J are TRBV7-9 and TRBJ2-1; D might be TRBD1 (5 bases). The CDR3 has 16 residues. V lost 4 bases to trimming and J lost 2 bases, with 15 bases between them. In germline, CDR1 is SEHNR, CDR2 FQNEAQ (reference sequence). The CDR3 is CASSSLAGFPYNEQFF. CDR3 nucleotides: TGTGCCAGCAGCTCCCTGGCAGGGTTCCCCTACAATGAGCAGTTCTTC.

The V call is TRBV12-5, the J call TRBJ2-7; D call uncertain. CDR3 size: 13 residues. V was cut by 8 bases and J by 11 bases, with 22 bases left in between. In germline, CDR1 is LGHNT, CDR2 FRNRAP. The CDR3 spells CASSLSYGSDKYF. In DNA form, the CDR3 reads TGTGCTAGTTCACTTTCGTACGGGTCTGATAAGTACTTC. Complete variable domain (other parts from reference TRBV12-5 and TRBJ2-7): DARVTQTPRHKVTEMGQEVTMRCQPILGHNTVFWYRQTMMQGLELLAYFRNRAPLDDSGMPKDRFSAEMPDATLATLKIQPSEPRDSAVYFCASSLSYGSDKYFGPGTRLTVT.

The V gene is TRBV4-1, the J gene TRBJ2-4; TRBD2 is a possible D gene (6 bases). Per the germline V gene, CDR1 is MGHRA and CDR2 is YSYEKL. The CDR3 consists of 17 residues. With 0 bases removed from V and 2 bases from J, the gap between germline ends came to 14 bases. CDR3 sequence (DNA): TGCGCCAGCAGCCAAGATTTTAAGGGAGGAACCAAAAACATTCAGTACTTC. This gives the protein CASSQDFKGGTKNIQYF.

The V and J genes are TRBV6-1 and TRBJ2-7, with 7 bases matching TRBD2. Looked up from germline, CDR1 is MNHNS and CDR2 is SASEGT. Trimming at V came to 1 base and at J to 5 bases, leaving 8 bases not matched to a gene. CDR3 length: 15 amino acids. For the CDR3, the DNA is TGTGCCAGCAGTGAAGGGACTAGATCTGGCGACGAGCAGTACTTC. As protein: CASSEGTRSGDEQYF.

V is TRBV18 and J is TRBJ2-7; TRBD1 agrees at 9 bases. Per the germline V gene, CDR1 is KGHSH and CDR2 is LQKENI. The CDR3 extends over 16 amino acids. Trimming cost V 4 bases and J 5 bases; bases outside gene matches: 12. The CDR3: CASSLSIGTGIHEQYF. The CDR3 region has the DNA TGTGCCAGCTCACTTAGTATCGGGACAGGGATCCACGAGCAGTACTTC.

J is TRBJ1-2 and V is TRBV23-1; a possible D gene is TRBD1 (6 bases). TRBV23-1 is an ORF for which the function is uncertain. CDR3 size: 20 residues. Trimming left V 4 bases short and J 2 bases short, with 29 bases between. Here the CDR3 reads CASSPFVVCEMGAKNYGYTF. The CDR3 DNA is TGCGCCAGCAGTCCCTTTGTGGTCTGTGAAATGGGGGCTAAGAACTATGGCTACACCTTC.

The chain has TRBV11-2 and TRBJ1-4; possible D gene TRBD1, 5 bases. V lost 5 bases, J lost 7 bases, and 17 bases lay in between. The length of the CDR3 is 15 residues. Germline lookup yields CDR1 SGHAT and CDR2 FQNNGV. The CDR3 is CASSPRAGMSEKLFF. Written as DNA, the CDR3 is TGTGCCAGCAGCCCTCGAGCAGGGATGAGTGAAAAACTGTTTTTT.

The chain employs TRBV19 and TRBJ1-5, with no clear D. The CDR3 sequence is 12 residues long. Germline CDR1 is LNHDA and CDR2 is SQIVND (reference sequence). Between the trimmed V and J ends, which lost 6 bases and 5 bases, there was a span of 8 bases. The CDR3 nucleotides read TGTGCCAGTAGACTAGGGTATCAGCCCCAGCATTTT. Its protein is CASRLGYQPQHF.

This chain connects TRBV7-2 to TRBJ1-3; D unclear. CDR1 and CDR2 (germline): SGHTA, FQGNSA. Trimming removed 7 bases at V and 1 base at J, with 14 bases between. This CDR3 comprises 15 residues. The CDR3 sequence: CASTTTAGSGNTIYF. The CDR3 DNA reads as TGTGCCAGCACTACCACTGCGGGGTCTGGAAACACCATATATTTT.

This chain links TRBV5-1 with TRBJ1-6, with D perhaps matching TRBD1 (6 bases). Trimming took 1 base from V and 8 from J, leaving 10 bases between them. Germline V gives CDR1 SGHRS, CDR2 YFSETQ. The CDR3 consists of 14 residues. The CDR3 loop is CASSLYNRDSPLHF. The CDR3 DNA follows: TGCGCCAGCAGCTTGTATAACAGGGATTCACCCCTCCACTTT.

The rearrangement uses TRBV6-1 and TRBJ1-3; no clear D. The germline CDR1 and CDR2 sequences are MNHNS and SASEGT. Trimming left V 6 bases short and J 4 bases short, with 7 bases between. The CDR3 spans 12 residues. The CDR3 reads CASSRHGNTIYF. The CDR3 DNA is TGTGCCAGCAGCCGACACGGAAACACCATATATTTT.

The rearrangement links TRBV5-1 to TRBJ2-2; 8 bases agree with TRBD1. The junction had 5 bases not matched to a gene; V was cut back by 1 base and J by 6 bases. The CDR3 covers 15 residues. Germline V gene data show CDR1 as SGHRS and CDR2 as YFSETQ. For the CDR3, the DNA is TGCGCCAGCAGCTTGAGGGGACAGGCCTCCGGGGAGCTGTTTTTT. Its translation is CASSLRGQASGELFF.

The gene calls are TRBV7-8 and TRBJ2-1, with 9 bases that match TRBD1. The CDR3 spans 15 residues. The ends lost 5 bases at V and 8 bases at J; junction bases unmatched: 10. Germline CDR1 SGHVS, CDR2 FQNEAQ. The CDR3 coding sequence is TGTGCCAGCAGCAATTTAGACAGGGGGAGGGATGAGCAGTTCTTC. It encodes CASSNLDRGRDEQFF.

The V and J genes are TRBV7-9 and TRBJ2-1, with TRBD2 matching 12 bases. The CDR3 sequence is 16 residues long. Germline loops: CDR1 SEHNR, CDR2 FQNEAQ (reference sequence). V dropped 4 bases and J dropped 8; count of bases not matched to a gene: 9. The CDR3 region is CASSSTSGRPVYEQFF. The CDR3 coding sequence is TGTGCCAGCAGCTCGACTAGCGGGAGACCCGTGTATGAGCAGTTCTTC.

V gene TRBV5-6 combines with J gene TRBJ2-7; D unclear. Trimming left V 0 bases short and J 5 bases short, with 3 bases between. CDR1 is SGHDT and CDR2 is YYEEEE in the germline V gene. The CDR3 extends over 11 amino acids. The CDR3 sequence: CASSLDNEQYF. In nucleotides, the CDR3 is TGTGCCAGCAGCTTGGACAACGAGCAGTACTTC.

This chain connects TRBV5-1 to TRBJ1-1; 8 bases map to TRBD1. The CDR3 contains 15 residues. Germline V gene lookup returns CDR1 SGHRS and CDR2 YFSETQ. The trim removed 6 bases at V and 0 bases at J, leaving 7 bases unmatched. As DNA, the CDR3 is TGCGCCAGCAAGCCGCGGACAGGGTTGAACACTGAAGCTTTCTTT. Its translation is CASKPRTGLNTEAFF.

The chain uses TRBV18 and TRBJ2-7; TRBD1 matches 8 bases. CDR1 is KGHSH and CDR2 is LQKENI in the germline V gene. The trim removed 3 bases at V and 3 bases at J, leaving 4 bases unmatched. The CDR3 has 14 residues. The CDR3 DNA sequence: TGTGCCAGCTCACCCGGGACAGGTATCTACGAGCAGTACTTC. Encoded protein: CASSPGTGIYEQYF.